Following are 27 T cell receptor beta chains from one sample sequenced in a study of shared clonotypes between healthy human individuals. The repertoire was sequenced with immunoSEQ multiplex PCR; TCRdb's copy has only in-frame clones and lacks some. The sample holds more than 500,000 clones, around 95% seen once. The sequenced material came from naive CD4+ T cells sorted from blood. Subset specified: CD45RA+ positively selected. The receptors originated from a woman between 25 and 40 years old in good health.

The chain employs TRBV19 and TRBJ2-7; D is tentatively TRBD1 or TRBD2 (5 bases each). The CDR3 is made up of 15 amino acids. Trimming shortened V by 4 bases and J by 6 bases, and 19 bases separated the two germline ends. CDR1 and CDR2 from the germline V gene are LNHDA and SQIVND (reference sequence). This chain's CDR3 is CASSTIEAGRVEQYF. The CDR3 nucleotides are TGTGCCAGTAGTACGATCGAGGCAGGGAGAGTCGAGCAGTACTTC.

This sequence joins TRBV13 and TRBJ2-7, with D possibly being TRBD2 (5 bases). This CDR3 comprises 15 residues. Per germline, CDR1 PRHDT and CDR2 FYEKMQ (reference sequence). V was trimmed by 2 bases and J by 7 bases, leaving 18 bases between them. DNA for the CDR3: TGTGCCAGCAGCTTACCCGGGGAACTCCCTCGTGAGCAGTACTTC. Protein: CASSLPGELPREQYF.

This chain connects TRBV5-1 to TRBJ2-3; TRBD2 agrees at 7 bases. Germline CDR1 is SGHRS and CDR2 is YFSETQ. This CDR3 is 17 amino acids long. J lost 1 base, V lost 0 bases, and 8 bases had no gene match. The CDR3 here is CASSLVASAGGTDTQYF. In nucleotides, the CDR3 is TGCGCCAGCAGCTTGGTGGCGTCGGCGGGGGGCACAGATACGCAGTATTTT.

The chain recombines TRBV5-4 with TRBJ2-5, with 15 positions matching TRBD2. CDR1 is SGHNT and CDR2 is YYREEE in the germline V gene (reference sequence). V shed 3 bases, J shed 5 bases, and the junction held 2 bases outside the gene matches. The CDR3 has 15 residues. CDR3 sequence reads: CASSYGTSGGETQYF. CDR3 DNA: TGTGCCAGCAGCTATGGGACTAGCGGGGGGGAGACCCAGTACTTC.

CDR3 residues: CASTLDRISQETQYF. Here the CDR3 DNA reads TGTGCCAGCACCCTGGACAGGATAAGCCAAGAGACCCAGTACTTC. The chain uses TRBV28 and TRBJ2-5; 7 bases match TRBD1. With 7 bases clipped from V and 1 base from J, the junction kept 9 bases outside the gene matches. Per the germline V gene, CDR1 is MDHEN and CDR2 is SYDVKM. This CDR3 spans 15 amino acids.

V and J are TRBV10-2 and TRBJ2-1, with 11 bases that match TRBD2. After removal of 7 bases from V and 6 bases from J, the junction contained 11 bases not matched to a gene. Germline CDR1 and CDR2: WSHSY and SAAADI. The CDR3 is 16 amino acids. The CDR3 DNA follows: TGCGCCAGCACCACGACTAGCGGGACGCTGGGCAATGAGCAGTTCTTC. Its protein product is CASTTTSGTLGNEQFF.

This sequence joins TRBV19 and TRBJ1-1; no clear D gene. CDR3 size: 15 residues. V was shortened by 6 bases and J by 0 bases, with 14 bases between the two germline ends. CDR1 is LNHDA, CDR2 SQIVND, per germline (reference sequence). The DNA for the CDR3 is TGTGCCAGTAGCACAACCGGGGATATGAACACTGAAGCTTTCTTT. Protein sequence: CASSTTGDMNTEAFF.

The chain couples TRBV5-8 to TRBJ2-7; 10 positions match TRBD2. CDR3 length: 14 amino acids. The germline gives CDR1 SGHTS, CDR2 YDEGEE. With V trimmed by 3 bases and J by 2 bases, 2 bases remained unmatched. The CDR3 protein is CASSSSGRAYEQYF. In DNA, the CDR3 is TGTGCCAGCAGCTCCAGCGGGAGGGCCTACGAGCAGTACTTC.

The chain is built from TRBV7-9 and TRBJ2-6; TRBD1 matches at 7 bases. Germline CDR1 and CDR2: SEHNR and FQNEAQ (reference sequence). The J segment lost 4 bases and the V segment lost 1 base, leaving 10 bases of the junction unmatched. The CDR3 runs 18 residues. This chain's CDR3 is CASSLVADRVSGANVLTF. The CDR3 DNA follows: TGTGCCAGCAGCTTAGTCGCCGACAGGGTCTCAGGGGCCAACGTCCTGACTTTC. The complete variable domain, with remaining parts taken from reference TRBV7-9 and TRBJ2-6, reads DTGVSQNPRHKITKRGQNVTFRCDPISEHNRLYWYRQTLGQGPEFLTYFQNEAQLEKSRLLSDRFSAERPKGSFSTLEIQRTEQGDSAMYLCASSLVADRVSGANVLTFGAGSRLTVL.

The J gene is TRBJ2-5, the V gene TRBV28, with D perhaps TRBD1 or TRBD2 (5 bases each). CDR1 is MDHEN and CDR2 is SYDVKM in the germline V gene. This CDR3 has 13 residues. Trimming cost V 5 bases and J 5 bases, with 12 bases left between them. The CDR3 sequence: CASSLLGDETQYF. In DNA form, the CDR3 reads TGTGCCAGCAGTCTACTAGGGGATGAGACCCAGTACTTC.

This clone was detected only a few times. The J gene is TRBJ1-3, the V gene TRBV28; 9 bases fit TRBD1. This CDR3 has 16 amino acids. Germline trimming cut 2 bases from V and 0 bases from J; bases unmatched to any gene: 2. Germline V gene data show CDR1 as MDHEN and CDR2 as SYDVKM. In DNA form, the CDR3 reads TGTGCCAGCAGTTTAGGGGGACAGGGCTCTGGAAACACCATATATTTT. Amino acid sequence: CASSLGGQGSGNTIYF. The full variable domain, with the rest looked up from reference TRBV28 and TRBJ1-3, is DVKVTQSSRYLVKRTGEKVFLECVQDMDHENMFWYRQDPGLGLRLIYFSYDVKMKEKGDIPEGYSVSREKKERFSLILESASTNQTSMYLCASSLGGQGSGNTIYFGEGSWLTVV.

The chain employs TRBV5-8 and TRBJ2-7, with D possibly matching TRBD2 (6 bases). This CDR3 contains 14 residues. V lost 0 bases, J lost 3 bases, and 10 bases lay in between. Germline V lookup: CDR1 SGHTS, CDR2 YDEGEE. The CDR3 spells CASSLDWGDYEQYF. The CDR3, as DNA: TGTGCCAGCAGCTTGGACTGGGGGGACTACGAGCAGTACTTC.

V usage is TRBV6-4 and J usage is TRBJ2-1, with 10 bases matching TRBD2. The CDR3 totals 14 residues. Germline V lookup: CDR1 MRHNA, CDR2 SNTAGT. V lost 5 bases and J lost 9; bases outside the gene matches: 7. The chain's CDR3 is CASSKLAGDSEQFF. CDR3 nucleotides: TGTGCCAGCAGTAAGCTAGCGGGAGATAGTGAGCAGTTCTTC.

V and J are TRBV4-1 and TRBJ2-5; no definite D call. Trimming removed 4 bases at V and 4 bases at J, with 10 bases between. Germline-derived CDR1 and CDR2 are MGHRA and YSYEKL. The CDR3 extends over 13 amino acids. DNA of the CDR3: TGCGCCAGCAGCCGCCTACCTGGAGAGACCCAGTACTTC. Translating gives CASSRLPGETQYF.

The genes are TRBV2 and TRBJ1-2; 8 bases are a match to TRBD1. The junction had 9 bases not matched to a gene; V was cut back by 6 bases and J by 0 bases. The CDR3 contains 16 residues. The germline CDR1 and CDR2 sequences are SNHLY and FYNNEI. CDR3 amino acids: CASSRDRRRTNYGYTF. CDR3 sequence (DNA): TGTGCCAGCAGCAGGGACAGGAGGAGAACTAACTATGGCTACACCTTC.

The CDR3 sequence: CASSIKIRAGEAFF. The CDR3 nucleotides are TGTGCCAGTAGTATAAAGATACGGGCCGGTGAAGCTTTCTTT. The genes are TRBV19 and TRBJ1-1; no clear D gene. CDR1 is LNHDA and CDR2 is SQIVND in the germline V gene (reference sequence). Trimming removed 2 bases from V and 7 bases from J, with 14 bases in between. The CDR3 runs to 14 residues.

The V call is TRBV7-9, the J call TRBJ2-7, with TRBD1 matching over 9 bases. There are 13 residues in the CDR3. Germline CDR1 is SEHNR and CDR2 is FQNEAQ (reference sequence). J gave up 6 bases and V 8 bases, and 8 bases lay outside the gene matches. The CDR3 nucleotides read TGTGCCAGCGGGGACAGGGTTGTTAGCGAGCAGTACTTC. Amino acid sequence: CASGDRVVSEQYF.

The V gene is TRBV28, the J gene TRBJ2-5, with TRBD2 as a possible D gene (6 bases). The assigned J gene may be wrong: the sequence end matches TRBJ2-7 better. This CDR3 has 14 residues. The germline V gene encodes CDR1 MDHEN and CDR2 SYDVKM. Here the CDR3 reads CASSFSSASYEQYF. In nucleotides, the CDR3 is TGTGCCAGCAGTTTCTCTAGCGCCTCCTACGAGCAGTACTTC.

The V and J genes are TRBV19 and TRBJ1-2; TRBD1 aligns across 8 bases. Trimming at V came to 6 bases and at J to 4 bases, leaving 16 bases not matched to a gene. Germline loops: CDR1 LNHDA, CDR2 SQIVND (reference sequence). The length of the CDR3 is 17 residues. CDR3 in DNA: TGTGCCAGTAGGCCATCAGGGTACAGGGGGAGGGTCTATGGCTACACCTTC. Translating it yields CASRPSGYRGRVYGYTF.

CDR3 sequence reads: CASSVAGRGPNEQYF. CDR3 nucleotide sequence: TGTGCCAGCAGCGTAGCGGGCAGGGGGCCCAACGAGCAGTACTTC. The rearrangement uses TRBV9 and TRBJ2-7, with TRBD1 identical over 8 bases. This CDR3 contains 15 residues. CDR1 is SGDLS, CDR2 YYNGEE, per germline. Trimming cost V 0 bases and J 5 bases; bases outside gene matches: 7.

DNA for the CDR3: TGTGCCAGCTCACTCCAAGGAGGTCCCAGCGGCGGGGAGCTGTTTTTT. Translated, it gives CASSLQGGPSGGELFF. The chain carries TRBV18 and TRBJ2-2; TRBD2 is a possible D gene (5 bases). Germline loops: CDR1 KGHSH, CDR2 LQKENI. V was clipped by 4 bases and J by 7 bases, with 19 bases between them. This CDR3 has 16 amino acids.

This rearrangement joins TRBV11-2 to TRBJ1-3, with TRBD1 matching 9 bases. Germline V gene lookup returns CDR1 SGHAT and CDR2 FQNNGV. The CDR3 spans 16 residues. V was clipped by 5 bases and J by 8 bases; unmatched bases: 13. CDR3 nucleotides: TGTGCCAGCAGCCGAATACCGGGACAGGGTCTCGACACCATATATTTT. This sequence encodes CASSRIPGQGLDTIYF.

CDR3 region: CASSEIGGGNTEAFF. CDR3 nucleotides: TGTGCCAGCAGTGAAATAGGGGGTGGGAACACTGAAGCTTTCTTT. The rearrangement uses TRBV2 and TRBJ1-1; maybe TRBD1 (6 bases). The germline V gene has CDR1 SNHLY and CDR2 FYNNEI. Between the trimmed V and J ends, which lost 2 bases and 1 base, there was a span of 11 bases. The CDR3 loop spans 15 amino acids.

The V call is TRBV9, the J call TRBJ2-7, with 9 positions matching TRBD1. This CDR3 has 15 amino acids. CDR1 is SGDLS and CDR2 is YYNGEE in the germline V gene. V shed 0 bases and J 2 bases; nucleotides not matched to a gene: 3. CDR3 in DNA: TGTGCCAGCAGCGTAGACGGACAGGGGACCTACGAGCAGTACTTC. Translating gives CASSVDGQGTYEQYF.

The genes are TRBV27 and TRBJ2-7; D may be TRBD1 or TRBD2 (5 bases each). V was shortened by 6 bases and J by 0 bases, with 12 bases between the two germline ends. The CDR3 is 14 amino acids. Germline-derived CDR1 and CDR2 are MNHEY and SMNVEV (reference sequence). The CDR3 protein is CASRPLGASYEQYF. The CDR3 region has the DNA TGTGCCAGCAGGCCACTAGGGGCCTCCTACGAGCAGTACTTC.

The V call is TRBV27, the J call TRBJ1-2; TRBD1 is a possible D gene (6 bases). The germline V gene encodes CDR1 MNHEY and CDR2 SMNVEV (reference sequence). This CDR3 is built from 13 residues. With 6 bases removed from V and 4 bases from J, the gap between germline ends came to 12 bases. This CDR3 is CASSPTGFYGYTF. The DNA for the CDR3 is TGTGCCAGCAGCCCCACAGGGTTCTATGGCTACACCTTC.

J is TRBJ1-5 and V is TRBV6-1; D is unclear. Germline loops: CDR1 MNHNS, CDR2 SASEGT. The length of the CDR3 is 14 residues. V was cut by 5 bases and J by 3 bases, with 11 bases left in between. CDR3: CASSITDSNQPQHF. CDR3 DNA: TGTGCCAGCAGTATCACAGATTCCAATCAGCCCCAGCATTTT.